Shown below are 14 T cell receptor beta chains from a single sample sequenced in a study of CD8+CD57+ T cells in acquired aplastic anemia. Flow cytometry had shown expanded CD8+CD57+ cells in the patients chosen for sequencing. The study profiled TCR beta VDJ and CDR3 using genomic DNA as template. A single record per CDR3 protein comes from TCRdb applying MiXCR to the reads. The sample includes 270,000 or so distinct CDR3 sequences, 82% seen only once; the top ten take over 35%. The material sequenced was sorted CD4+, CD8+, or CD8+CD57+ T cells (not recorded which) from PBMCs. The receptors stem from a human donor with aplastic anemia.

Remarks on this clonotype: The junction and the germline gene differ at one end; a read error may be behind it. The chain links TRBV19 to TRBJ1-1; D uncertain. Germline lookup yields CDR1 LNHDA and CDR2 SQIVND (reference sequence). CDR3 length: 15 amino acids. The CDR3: CASSIDLRGNNEPFF. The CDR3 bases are TGTGCCAGTAGTATAGATCTGAGAGGGAACAATGAGCCTTTCTTC.

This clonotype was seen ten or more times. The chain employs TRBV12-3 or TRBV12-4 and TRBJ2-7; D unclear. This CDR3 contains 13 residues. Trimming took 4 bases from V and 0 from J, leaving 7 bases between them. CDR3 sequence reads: CASSSHSSYEQYF. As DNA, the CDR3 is TGTGCCAGCAGTTCCCATAGCTCCTACGAGCAGTACTTC.

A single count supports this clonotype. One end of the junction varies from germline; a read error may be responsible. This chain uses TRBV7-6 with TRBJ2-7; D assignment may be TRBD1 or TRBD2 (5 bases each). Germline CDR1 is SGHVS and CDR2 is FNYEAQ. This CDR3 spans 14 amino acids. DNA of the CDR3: TGTGCCAGCACCCTCCGGAGCCTAGCCTACGGGGCCAACTTC. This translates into CASTLRSLAYGANF.

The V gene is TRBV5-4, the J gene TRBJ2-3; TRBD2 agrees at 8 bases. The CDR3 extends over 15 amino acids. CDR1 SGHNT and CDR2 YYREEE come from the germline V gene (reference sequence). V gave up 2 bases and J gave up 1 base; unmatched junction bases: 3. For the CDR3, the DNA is TGTGCCAGCAGCTTCACTAGCGGCGGCACAGATACGCAGTATTTT. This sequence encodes CASSFTSGGTDTQYF.

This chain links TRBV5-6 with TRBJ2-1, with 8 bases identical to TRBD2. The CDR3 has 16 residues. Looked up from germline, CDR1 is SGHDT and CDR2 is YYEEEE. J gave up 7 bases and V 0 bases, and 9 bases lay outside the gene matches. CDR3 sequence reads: CASSLEEVAGKNEQFF. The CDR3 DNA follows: TGTGCCAGCAGCTTGGAGGAGGTAGCGGGAAAAAATGAGCAGTTCTTC.

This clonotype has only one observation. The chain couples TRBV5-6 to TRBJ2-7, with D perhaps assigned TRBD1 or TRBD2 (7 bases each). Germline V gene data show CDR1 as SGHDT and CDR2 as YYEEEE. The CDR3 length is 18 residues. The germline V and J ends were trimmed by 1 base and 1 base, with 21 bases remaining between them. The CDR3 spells CASSLRGGGTALSYEQYV. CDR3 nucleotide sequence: TGTGCCAGCAGCTTGCGCGGGGGCGGGACAGCCCTTTCCTACGAGCAGTACGTC.

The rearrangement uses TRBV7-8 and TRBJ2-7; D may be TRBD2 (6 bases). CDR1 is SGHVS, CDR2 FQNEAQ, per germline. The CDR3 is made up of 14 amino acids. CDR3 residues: CASSLAGGSYTQYV. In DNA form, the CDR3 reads TGTGCCAGCAGCTTAGCGGGAGGAAGCTATACGCAGTATGTC.

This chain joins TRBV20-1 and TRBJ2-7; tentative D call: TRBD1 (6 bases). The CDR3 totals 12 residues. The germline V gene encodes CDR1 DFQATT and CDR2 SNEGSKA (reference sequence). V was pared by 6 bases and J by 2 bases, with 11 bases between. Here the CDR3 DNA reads TGCAGTGCGGGACAAGTGGCCTACGAGCAGTACTTC. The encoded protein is CSAGQVAYEQYF.

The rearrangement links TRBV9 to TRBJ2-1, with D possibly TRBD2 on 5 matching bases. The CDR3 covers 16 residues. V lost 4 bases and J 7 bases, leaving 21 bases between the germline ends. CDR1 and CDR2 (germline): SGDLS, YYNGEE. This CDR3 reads CASSRGAPSHYNEQFF. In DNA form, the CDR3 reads TGTGCCAGCAGCAGAGGAGCGCCTAGCCACTATAATGAGCAGTTCTTC.

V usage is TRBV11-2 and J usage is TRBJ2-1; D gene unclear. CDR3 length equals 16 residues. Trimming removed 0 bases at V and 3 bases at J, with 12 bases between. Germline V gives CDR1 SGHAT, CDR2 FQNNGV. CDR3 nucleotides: TGTGCCAGCAGCTTAGACACACCTGGGTACTACAATGAGCAGTTCTTC. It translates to CASSLDTPGYYNEQFF.

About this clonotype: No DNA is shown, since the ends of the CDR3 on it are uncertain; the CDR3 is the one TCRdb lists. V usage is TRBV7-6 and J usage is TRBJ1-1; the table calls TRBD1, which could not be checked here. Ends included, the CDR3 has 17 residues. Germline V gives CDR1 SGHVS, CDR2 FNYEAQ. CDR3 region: CASSQGSPYEQYVEAFF.

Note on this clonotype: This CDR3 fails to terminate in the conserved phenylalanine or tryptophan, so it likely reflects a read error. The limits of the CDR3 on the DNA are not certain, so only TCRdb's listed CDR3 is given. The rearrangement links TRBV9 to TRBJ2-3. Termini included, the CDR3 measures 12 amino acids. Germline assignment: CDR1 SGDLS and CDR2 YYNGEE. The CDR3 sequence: CASSAWSSTANV.

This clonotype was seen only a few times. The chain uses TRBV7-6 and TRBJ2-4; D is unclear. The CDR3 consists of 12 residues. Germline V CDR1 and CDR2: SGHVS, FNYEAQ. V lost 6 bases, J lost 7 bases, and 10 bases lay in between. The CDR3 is CASSCAGNIQYF. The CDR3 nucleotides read TGTGCCAGCAGTTGCGCTGGGAACATTCAGTACTTC.

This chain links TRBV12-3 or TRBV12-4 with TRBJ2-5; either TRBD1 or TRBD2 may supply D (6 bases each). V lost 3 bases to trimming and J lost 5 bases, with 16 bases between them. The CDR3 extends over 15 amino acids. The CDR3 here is CASSFRGPSGETQYF. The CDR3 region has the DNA TGTGCCAGCAGTTTTCGGGGGCCGTCGGGTGAGACCCAGTACTTC.